This T cell receptor (beta chain) was documented in a study of blood T cell repertoires in COVID-19. The wider study: Sites in the United States, Italy and Spain provided acute and convalescent COVID-19 samples. PBMCs, B-cell-depleted T cells, or T cells provided the cDNA or gDNA that made up the material.

Original analysis: How many nucleated cells were present was estimated from reference gene primer amplification. Measured with immunoSEQ multiplex PCR; TCRdb has only the in-frame clones, and not every one. The V and J calls and the clone size are those of that table, but D and trimming were determined from the DNA. This sample has about 210,000 clones, with 70% to 90% found just once. The sequencing sample was made of peripheral blood. The sequence was collected from a human donor in a cohort sampled during active COVID-19.

The CDR3 region has the DNA TGTGCCAGCACCCCATTGACAGGGGGCAGGCAGTACTTC. Protein product: CASTPLTGGRQYF. J is TRBJ2-7 and V is TRBV28; 10 bases map to TRBD1. This CDR3 region has 13 residues. Germline assignment: CDR1 MDHEN and CDR2 SYDVKM. V was pared by 7 bases and J by 9 bases, with 9 bases of the junction left unmatched.